Below, 15 T cell receptor beta chains from the same sample are listed, as sequenced in a study of control samples from healthy donors and cancer patients. Sequenced by immunoSEQ multiplex PCR; TCRdb stores in-frame clones only, minus some. The sample lists tens of thousands of clones; roughly 87% were seen once. The sequenced material came from PBMCs. The receptors come from a man in his 60s with colorectal cancer.

The chain carries TRBV5-4 and TRBJ2-5; TRBD2 aligns across 7 bases. There are 15 residues in the CDR3. The J segment lost 7 bases and the V segment lost 2 bases, leaving 11 bases of the junction unmatched. CDR1 is SGHNT, CDR2 YYREEE, per germline (reference sequence). The CDR3 region is CASSFGLGALATQYF. The CDR3 DNA sequence: TGTGCCAGCAGCTTCGGACTAGGGGCTCTCGCGACCCAGTACTTC.

This chain joins TRBV7-9 and TRBJ2-7, with D possibly matching TRBD1 (5 bases). Germline V gene sequence: CDR1 SEHNR, CDR2 FQNEAQ (reference sequence). This CDR3 is 12 amino acids long. Trimming cost V 5 bases and J 6 bases, with 11 bases left between them. This CDR3 reads CASSKTAAEQYF. CDR3 coding DNA: TGTGCCAGCAGCAAGACAGCAGCCGAGCAGTACTTC.

The chain carries TRBV27 and TRBJ2-3; 9 bases fit TRBD2. The CDR3 spans 13 residues. Per germline, CDR1 MNHEY and CDR2 SMNVEV (reference sequence). Trimming cost V 8 bases and J 3 bases; bases outside gene matches: 3. CDR3 in amino acids: CASRSGGTDTQYF. CDR3 nucleotides: TGTGCCAGCCGTAGCGGGGGTACAGATACGCAGTATTTT.

The chain uses TRBV5-6 and TRBJ1-2; D is perhaps TRBD1 (6 bases). The germline V gene encodes CDR1 SGHDT and CDR2 YYEEEE. Trimming removed 0 bases at V and 8 bases at J, with 11 bases between. This CDR3 has 13 residues. In DNA form, the CDR3 reads TGTGCCAGCAGCTTGGCAGGGGTGGAGGGCTACACCTTC. Residues: CASSLAGVEGYTF.

The J gene is TRBJ2-1, the V gene TRBV5-1, with D perhaps being TRBD1 or TRBD2 (5 bases each). This CDR3 has 16 amino acids. Germline CDR1 reads SGHRS; CDR2 reads YFSETQ. V was clipped by 0 bases and J by 0 bases, with 10 bases between them. The CDR3: CASSLEAGSSYNEQFF. The CDR3 region has the DNA TGCGCCAGCAGCTTGGAGGCAGGGAGCTCCTACAATGAGCAGTTCTTC.

The V gene is TRBV2, the J gene TRBJ1-2, with 11 bases that match TRBD1. CDR1 is SNHLY, CDR2 FYNNEI, per germline. CDR3 length: 15 amino acids. V dropped 2 bases and J dropped 8; count of bases not matched to a gene: 7. CDR3 amino acids: CASSEWMDRGHGYTF. The CDR3 nucleotides read TGTGCCAGCAGTGAATGGATGGACAGGGGGCACGGCTACACCTTC.

The chain employs TRBV5-5 and TRBJ1-2; D gene uncertain. Germline CDR1 and CDR2: SGHKS and YYEKEE (reference sequence). The V gene lost 2 bases and the J gene lost 5 bases, with 7 bases spanning the gap. This CDR3 is 12 amino acids long. CDR3 region: CASSLRGYGYTF. CDR3 nucleotide sequence: TGTGCCAGCAGCTTACGGGGATATGGCTACACCTTC.

The chain recombines TRBV29-1 with TRBJ1-5, with D unresolved. The CDR3 runs 12 residues. The germline CDR1 and CDR2 sequences are SQVTM and ANQGSEA. V dropped 4 bases and J dropped 12 bases, with 16 bases sitting between them. In DNA form, the CDR3 reads TGCAGCGTTGTTGTGGGGAACCAGGACCAGCATTTT. This codes for CSVVVGNQDQHF.

The chain has TRBV3-1 (or the pseudogene TRBV3-2) and TRBJ1-6; a weak D match, TRBD1 (6 bases). Germline loops: CDR1 LGHDT, CDR2 YNNKEL (reference sequence). V lost 6 bases and J lost 9, with 12 bases in between. This CDR3 comprises 13 residues. CDR3 protein: CASSSQGGSPLHF. For the CDR3, the DNA is TGTGCCAGCAGTTCACAGGGCGGTTCACCCCTCCACTTT.

The J gene is TRBJ1-2, the V gene TRBV28; D gene ambiguous. This CDR3 region has 13 residues. Germline V lookup: CDR1 MDHEN, CDR2 SYDVKM. V dropped 3 bases and J dropped 4 bases, with 9 bases sitting between them. The CDR3 sequence: CASSFTLLYGYTF. The DNA of the CDR3 is TGTGCCAGCAGTTTCACACTCCTCTATGGCTACACCTTC.

J is TRBJ1-2 and V is TRBV7-2; possible D gene TRBD1, 6 bases. CDR3 length: 12 amino acids. With 3 bases removed from V and 8 bases from J, the gap between germline ends came to 10 bases. Germline CDR1 is SGHTA and CDR2 is FQGNSA. The CDR3 is CASSFQGGGYTF. For the CDR3, the DNA is TGTGCCAGCAGCTTCCAAGGGGGAGGCTACACCTTC.

The gene calls are TRBV10-3 and TRBJ2-7; 11 bases line up with TRBD1. Germline V gene data show CDR1 as ENHRY and CDR2 as SYGVKD. The CDR3 length is 13 residues. The ends lost 11 bases at V and 3 bases at J; junction bases unmatched: 6. CDR3 in DNA: TGTGCCTCAAGAGGGACAGGGGGCTACGAGCAGTACTTC. Protein: CASRGTGGYEQYF.

V and J are TRBV6-6 and TRBJ1-1, with 7 bases that match TRBD1. This CDR3 contains 16 residues. CDR1 MNHNY and CDR2 SVGAGI come from the germline V gene (reference sequence). The V segment lost 5 bases and the J segment 4 bases; nucleotides outside the gene matches: 13. The CDR3 is CASSRFGTALRTEAFF. In nucleotides, the CDR3 is TGTGCCAGCAGTCGCTTCGGGACAGCTCTCCGCACTGAAGCTTTCTTT.

The chain uses TRBV7-9 and TRBJ2-1; 8 nucleotides match TRBD1. V was pared by 5 bases and J by 15 bases, with 6 bases of the junction left unmatched. CDR3 size: 11 residues. Per the germline V gene, CDR1 is SEHNR and CDR2 is FQNEAQ (reference sequence). The chain's CDR3 is CASSMDRVGFF. For the CDR3, the DNA is TGTGCCAGCAGCATGGACAGGGTAGGGTTCTTC.

This chain joins TRBV10-3 and TRBJ2-2; D perhaps matches TRBD1 (6 bases). The length of the CDR3 is 14 residues. V lost 5 bases, J lost 3 bases, and 10 bases lay in between. Germline V gene data show CDR1 as ENHRY and CDR2 as SYGVKD. The CDR3 bases are TGTGCCATCAGTTACAGGGTCGACACCGGGGAGCTGTTTTTT. Translated, it gives CAISYRVDTGELFF.